Below are 7 T cell receptor beta chains sequenced from a single sample in a study of regulatory T cells in long-lasting Graves disease. Arm-PCR of CDR3 regions and iRepertoire HTBI primers were the basis on which TCR beta libraries were built. TCRdb re-analysed the multiplex PCR reads in MiXCR, keeping a single row per CDR3 protein. The table includes under 300,000 distinct CDR3 sequences, about a sixth detected once. Stated time point: newly diagnosed GD, antithyroid drugs for less than 3 months. The TCR library used RNA extracted from PBMCs. The sample was peripheral blood mononuclear cells (PBMCs), taken at new diagnosis, from a patient treated with antithyroid drugs. The receptors come from a female donor with Graves disease.

This clonotype occurred many times. The chain couples TRBV4-3 to TRBJ1-3; D might be TRBD1 (5 bases). V dropped 5 bases and J dropped 1 base, with 12 bases sitting between them. Germline V gene sequence: CDR1 LGHNA, CDR2 YSLEER. The CDR3 is 15 residues long. The chain's CDR3 is CASSATAGSGNTIYF. CDR3 nucleotides: TGCGCCAGCAGCGCCACCGCAGGGTCTGGAAACACCATATATTTT.

This clonotype was counted many times. The V call is TRBV6-1, the J call TRBJ1-2, with 10 bases fitting TRBD1. The CDR3 spans 15 residues. Trimming cost V 0 bases and J 8 bases; bases outside gene matches: 6. Germline V CDR1 and CDR2: MNHNS, SASEGT. This CDR3 is CASSEAGQGRYGYTF. CDR3 nucleotides: TGTGCCAGCAGTGAAGCGGGACAGGGGAGATACGGCTACACCTTC.

The sample holds many counts of this clonotype. This chain joins TRBV11-3 and TRBJ2-3; TRBD1 matches 10 bases. Germline CDR1 is SGHNT and CDR2 is YENEEA. The J segment lost 5 bases and the V segment lost 5 bases, leaving 10 bases of the junction unmatched. The CDR3 loop spans 16 amino acids. CDR3 amino acids: CASSPEGTGVGDTQYF. The CDR3 DNA reads TGTGCCAGCAGCCCCGAGGGGACAGGGGTTGGAGATACGCAGTATTTT.

This clonotype has ten or more counts. V is TRBV11-2 and J is TRBJ1-3, with 7 bases matching TRBD1. Germline V lookup: CDR1 SGHAT, CDR2 FQNNGV. The CDR3 length is 18 residues. The ends lost 0 bases at V and 0 bases at J; junction bases unmatched: 8. The CDR3 region has the DNA TGTGCCAGCAGCTTAGACCAGGGGGTCAGGCGCTCTGGAAACACCATATATTTT. It codes for CASSLDQGVRRSGNTIYF.

This clonotype was seen at least ten times. The chain carries TRBV10-3 and TRBJ2-3, with D possibly TRBD1 on 6 matching bases. The length of the CDR3 is 12 residues. V lost 6 bases and J lost 3, with 7 bases in between. Germline V gives CDR1 ENHRY, CDR2 SYGVKD. CDR3 bases: TGTGCCATCAGGGGGACAACAGATACGCAGTATTTT. Translated, it gives CAIRGTTDTQYF.

This clonotype came up a few times. The chain recombines TRBV4-3 with TRBJ2-7; 10 bases line up with TRBD2. CDR3 length equals 15 residues. Germline CDR1 is LGHNA and CDR2 is YSLEER. J gave up 7 bases and V 8 bases, and 14 bases lay outside the gene matches. CDR3 DNA sequence: TGCGCCAGCGGCCTCCTATGGACTAGCGGTAGTGAGCAGTACTTC. The encoded protein is CASGLLWTSGSEQYF.

There are many counts of this clonotype. The chain carries TRBV6-1 and TRBJ1-2; D uncertain. Per germline, CDR1 MNHNS and CDR2 SASEGT. The CDR3 has 14 amino acids. V lost 4 bases to trimming and J lost 5 bases, with 14 bases between them. In nucleotides, the CDR3 is TGTGCCAGCAGTGTTGATACGGGGAGTTATGGCTACACCTTC. Amino acids: CASSVDTGSYGYTF.